This TCR beta chain is drawn from a study of graft-versus-host responses after intestinal transplantation. Broader study findings: Allografts from individuals with graft-donor T cell macrochimerism displayed high graft-versus-host to host-versus-graft clonal ratios.

V dropped 1 base and J dropped 9 bases, with 15 bases sitting between them. Germline V gene sequence: CDR1 SEHNR, CDR2 FQNEAQ (reference sequence). The CDR3 spans 14 residues. TCRdb keeps only in-frame clones here, not all; method: immunoSEQ multiplex PCR. The profile shows around 15,000 clones, roughly 86% of them singletons. As regards this clone: The antigen is undetermined.

The chain links TRBV7-9 to TRBJ1-2; D perhaps matches TRBD1 (5 bases). Sample: bone marrow, taken nearly 130 days after intestinal transplantation. The sequence was collected from a human patient who received an intestinal transplant, so some T cells may come from the graft donor. The CDR3 DNA reads TGTGCCAGCAGCTTAGGGGGCGCGCAGGGCAGCTACACCTTC. Its protein is CASSLGGAQGSYTF.